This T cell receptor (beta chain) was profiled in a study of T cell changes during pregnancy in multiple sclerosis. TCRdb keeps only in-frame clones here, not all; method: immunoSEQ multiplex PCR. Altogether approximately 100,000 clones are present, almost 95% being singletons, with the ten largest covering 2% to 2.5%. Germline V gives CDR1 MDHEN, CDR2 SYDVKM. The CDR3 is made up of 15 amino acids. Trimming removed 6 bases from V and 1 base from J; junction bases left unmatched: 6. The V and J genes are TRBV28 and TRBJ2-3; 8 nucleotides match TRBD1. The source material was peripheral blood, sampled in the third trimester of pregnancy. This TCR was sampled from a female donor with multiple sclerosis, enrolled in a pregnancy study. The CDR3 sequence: CASRGAGGGTDTQYF. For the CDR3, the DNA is TGTGCCAGCAGAGGGGCAGGGGGCGGCACAGATACGCAGTATTTT.